Following are 30 T cell receptor beta chains from one sample sequenced in a study of T cells in women clearing cervical HPV infection. Generated by immunoSEQ multiplex PCR, the TCRdb table keeps only in-frame clones and is missing some. Here the sample table reports under 30,000 clones. Sequenced material: blood buffy coat. These TCRs come from a woman aged 18-69 years with a cervical HPV16 infection that either progressed to CIN3+ or cleared (not recorded which).

Of note for this clone: The observed sequence ends 3 residues before the CDR3 terminus, with the missing tail filled in from the germline J gene. This chain connects TRBV5-4 to TRBJ2-7, with D unclear. Trimming shortened V by 1 base and J by 3 bases, and 11 bases separated the two germline ends. The V gene's germline CDR1 is SGHNT and CDR2 YYREEE (reference sequence). CDR3 length: 14 amino acids. CDR3 amino acids: CASSLSFSIYEQYF. The covered CDR3 bases are TGTGCCAGCAGCTTGAGTTTTAGCATCTACGAG.

Of note for this clone: Read coverage stops 3 residues before the CDR3 terminus; the germline J gene supplies the remainder. The chain links TRBV10-1 to TRBJ2-5; tentative D call: TRBD1 (6 bases). This CDR3 comprises 15 residues. Germline values: CDR1 WNHNN, CDR2 SYGVQD (reference sequence). CDR3 bases read: TGCGCCAGCAGTGAGGGTATAGGGTGGACAGATACC. Translating it yields CASSEGIGWTDT. The complete CDR3 sequence is CASSEGIGWTDTQYF.

On this clone: The read terminates 3 residues ahead of where the CDR3 ends, so the germline J gene completes it. V gene TRBV12-3 or TRBV12-4 combines with J gene TRBJ2-7, with TRBD2 as a possible D gene (7 bases). The CDR3 length is 15 residues. Trimming took off 5 bases at V and 5 bases at J, with 19 bases between the two ends. CDR3 amino acids: CASSPVWGGHDEQYF. The sequenced CDR3 bases are TGTGCCAGCAGTCCAGTTTGGGGGGGGCACGACGAG.

Notes on this clone: The CDR3 end lies 3 residues beyond the end of the read and is filled in from the germline J gene. The chain combines TRBV19 with TRBJ2-3, with TRBD1 as a possible D gene (6 bases). The V gene's germline CDR1 is LNHDA and CDR2 SQIVND (reference sequence). The CDR3 covers 14 residues. The sequenced CDR3 bases are TGTGCCAGTAGCAGCACAGGGAACCAAGAGACG. It codes for CASSSTGNQET. The whole CDR3 region reads CASSSTGNQETQYF.

Concerning this clone: The CDR3 end falls 3 residues outside the read, so it is completed with the germline J gene. V usage is TRBV5-6 and J usage is TRBJ2-5; D unresolved. The CDR3 sequence is 13 residues long. Germline V gene sequence: CDR1 SGHDT, CDR2 YYEEEE. Between the trimmed V and J ends, which lost 4 bases and 5 bases, there was a span of 12 bases. The CDR3 loop is CASSPLFVETQYF. The sequenced CDR3 bases are TGTGCCAGCAGCCCCTTATTCGTGGAGACC. Combining the CDR3 with reference TRBV5-6 and TRBJ2-5 gives the whole variable domain DAGVTQSPTHLIKTRGQQVTLRCSPKSGHDTVSWYQQALGQGPQFIFQYYEEEERQRGNFPDRFSGHQFPNYSSELNVNALLLGDSALYLCASSPLFVETQYFGPGTRLLVL.

The CDR3 bases that were read are TGCAGTGCTAGAACTAGCGGGAGGCGTGGCACCGGGGAG. Its protein is CSARTSGRRGTGE. The whole CDR3 sequence is CSARTSGRRGTGELFF. The rearrangement uses TRBV20-1 and TRBJ2-2; 12 bases are a match to TRBD2. The read ends 3 residues before the CDR3 terminus; that terminus is restored from the germline J gene. The junction had 5 bases not matched to a gene; V was cut back by 2 bases and J by 4 bases. Germline assignment: CDR1 DFQATT and CDR2 SNEGSKA (reference sequence). CDR3 length: 16 amino acids.

Details on this clone: The CDR3 extends 3 residues past the end of the read, so its final part is completed from the germline J gene. The genes are TRBV20-1 and TRBJ2-7; perhaps TRBD2 as D (6 bases). The V end was cut by 4 bases, the J end by 2 bases, with 9 bases between. The CDR3 sequence is 12 residues long. Germline loops: CDR1 DFQATT, CDR2 SNEGSKA (reference sequence). CDR3 sequence reads: CSATTRTYEQYF. The CDR3 bases that were read are TGCAGTGCTACGACTAGGACCTACGAG.

With respect to this clone: The sequence runs out 3 residues before the end of the CDR3; the remainder is reconstructed from the germline J gene. This rearrangement joins TRBV10-3 to TRBJ2-3; 9 bases line up with TRBD2. Germline V lookup: CDR1 ENHRY, CDR2 SYGVKD. The CDR3 runs 14 residues. CDR3: CAIGLAGTEETQYF. The covered CDR3 bases are TGTGCAATCGGGCTAGCGGGGACCGAAGAGACG.

Concerning this clone: The DNA ends 3 residues before the CDR3 does, and the rest of the CDR3 is filled in from the germline J gene. J is TRBJ2-7 and V is TRBV4-1, with D unresolved. Per germline, CDR1 MGHRA and CDR2 YSYEKL. This CDR3 spans 13 amino acids. Trimming took 3 bases from V and 3 from J, leaving 9 bases between them. CDR3 sequence: CASSHPPHYEQYF. Partial CDR3 DNA: TGCGCCAGCAGCCATCCCCCCCACTACGAG.

With respect to this clone: The sequenced fragment ends 3 residues before the CDR3 boundary, so the rest is inferred from the germline J gene. This chain joins TRBV2 and TRBJ1-2, with D maybe TRBD1 (5 bases). The CDR3 totals 14 residues. Germline V gene sequence: CDR1 SNHLY, CDR2 FYNNEI. Partial CDR3 DNA: TGTGCCAGCAGTCCCTGGGACTTCTCCTACGAC. Amino acid sequence: CASSPWDFSYD. The whole CDR3 is CASSPWDFSYDYTF.

As for this clone: The observed sequence ends 3 residues before the CDR3 terminus, with the missing tail filled in from the germline J gene. This chain joins TRBV19 and TRBJ2-3, with 8 bases aligning to TRBD1. Germline-derived CDR1 and CDR2 are LNHDA and SQIVND (reference sequence). V lost 10 bases, J lost 2 bases, and 11 bases stayed unmatched. This CDR3 is built from 15 residues. CDR3 amino acids: CAILPGTGLTDTQYF. CDR3 DNA, as far as it was read: TGTGCCATTTTACCCGGGACAGGTCTCACAGATACG.

With respect to this clone: Coverage ceases 3 residues before the CDR3 finishes, and the germline J gene fills in the end. The chain couples TRBV29-1 to TRBJ1-2, with D unresolved. Germline assignment: CDR1 SQVTM and CDR2 ANQGSEA. The CDR3 length is 11 residues. The V end lost 0 bases, the J end lost 5 bases, and 4 bases lay between the germline ends. The CDR3 loop is CSVEEQYGYTF. The sequenced CDR3 bases are TGCAGCGTTGAAGAACAGTATGGC.

The CDR3 bases that were read are TGTGCCAGCAGTGCCCATCCGGGACAGGAAAAA. It translates to CASSAHPGQEK. The whole CDR3 sequence reads CASSAHPGQEKLFF. This chain joins TRBV2 and TRBJ1-4, with TRBD1 matching 7 bases. The read falls 3 residues short of the CDR3 end, and the missing part is taken from the germline J gene. Germline V CDR1 and CDR2: SNHLY, FYNNEI. The V and J ends lost 4 bases and 8 bases, in that order; junction bases with no gene match: 7. CDR3 size: 14 residues.

As to this clone: The read is 3 residues too short to cover the CDR3 end, so that end is filled in from the germline J gene. The rearrangement joins TRBV7-9 to TRBJ1-2, with TRBD1 matching 7 bases. In germline, CDR1 is SEHNR, CDR2 FQNEAQ (reference sequence). The length of the CDR3 is 13 residues. This CDR3 reads CASSPGQVYDYTF. CDR3 DNA (partial): TGTGCCAGCAGCCCCGGACAGGTTTACGAC.

Comment on this clone: The missing CDR3 end, 3 residues past where the read stops, is filled in from the germline J gene. Other DNA sequences within the sample encode an identical CDR3. The gene calls are TRBV19 and TRBJ1-5, with D unresolved. Germline V gene lookup returns CDR1 LNHDA and CDR2 SQIVND (reference sequence). V was pared by 6 bases and J by 3 bases, with 18 bases between. CDR3 length: 16 residues. The part of the CDR3 DNA that was read is TGTGCCAGTAGAATCGACCTGGCGGGTAACAATCAGCCC. Protein: CASRIDLAGNNQP. The full CDR3 is CASRIDLAGNNQPQHF.

Turning to this clone: The read ends 3 residues early relative to the CDR3; the germline J gene fills the gap. J is TRBJ2-5 and V is TRBV19; weak D call: TRBD1 (5 bases). This CDR3 has 15 amino acids. CDR1 is LNHDA and CDR2 is SQIVND in the germline V gene (reference sequence). Trimming took 3 bases from V and 2 from J, leaving 13 bases between them. The covered CDR3 bases are TGTGCCAGTAGTATCGTCACAGGACAACAAGAGACC. It is translated as CASSIVTGQQET. The whole CDR3 sequence is CASSIVTGQQETQYF.

About this clone: The read ends 3 residues before the CDR3 terminus; that terminus is restored from the germline J gene. The V call is TRBV7-9, the J call TRBJ2-7; D might be TRBD2 (5 bases). Trimming pared 5 bases from V and 6 bases from J, leaving 17 bases between. CDR1 is SEHNR and CDR2 is FQNEAQ in the germline V gene (reference sequence). There are 14 residues in the CDR3. CDR3 protein: CASSPRTSRREQYF. CDR3 bases read: TGTGCCAGCAGCCCTCGGACTTCCCGCCGCGAG.

Concerning this clone itself: With the read ending 3 residues before the CDR3 end, the germline J gene is used to fill in that end. The chain combines TRBV11-2 with TRBJ2-2; 9 bases agree with TRBD1. The CDR3 sequence is 14 residues long. Germline V gene data show CDR1 as SGHAT and CDR2 as FQNNGV. Germline trimming cut 6 bases from V and 9 bases from J; bases unmatched to any gene: 8. The sequenced part of the CDR3 DNA is TGTGCCAGCAGTTTTAACAGGGGGCGAAGGGAG. As protein: CASSFNRGRRE. The entire CDR3 sequence reads CASSFNRGRRELFF.

Comment on this clone: The sequence runs out 3 residues before the end of the CDR3; the remainder is reconstructed from the germline J gene. The V call is TRBV11-3, the J call TRBJ2-2, with 9 bases identical to TRBD1. V shed 5 bases and J 5 bases; nucleotides not matched to a gene: 6. This CDR3 has 15 residues. Germline loops: CDR1 SGHNT, CDR2 YENEEA. This chain's CDR3 is CASSGNRGQTGELFF. The covered CDR3 bases are TGTGCCAGCAGCGGAAACAGGGGGCAAACCGGGGAG.

CDR3 sequence: CASSSGTGDNSPLHF. CDR3 bases read: TGCGCCAGCAGCTCGGGGACAGGGGATAATTCACCC. V gene TRBV5-1 combines with J gene TRBJ1-6; 10 bases are shared with TRBD1. The sequenced fragment ends 3 residues before the CDR3 boundary, so the rest is inferred from the germline J gene. The CDR3 extends over 15 amino acids. V was clipped by 3 bases and J by 5 bases; unmatched bases: 2. Germline V lookup: CDR1 SGHRS, CDR2 YFSETQ.

Concerning this clone itself: With the read ending 3 residues before the CDR3 end, the germline J gene is used to fill in that end. The J gene is TRBJ2-2, the V gene TRBV2, with 9 bases matching TRBD1. The CDR3 is 15 amino acids. J gave up 1 base and V 7 bases, and 4 bases lay outside the gene matches. Germline CDR1 is SNHLY and CDR2 is FYNNEI. CDR3 amino acids: CASKKDRGNTGELFF. CDR3 bases read: TGTGCCAGCAAAAAGGACAGGGGGAACACCGGGGAG.

Comments on this clone: The CDR3 extends 3 residues past the end of the read, so its final part is completed from the germline J gene. The chain couples TRBV5-5 to TRBJ1-1; TRBD1 might be the D (5 bases). CDR3 size: 13 residues. Germline assignment: CDR1 SGHKS and CDR2 YYEKEE (reference sequence). Trimming stripped 0 bases from V and 4 bases from J, with 7 bases between. CDR3 sequence: CASSLAGRTEAFF. Partial CDR3 DNA: TGTGCCAGCAGCTTGGCAGGGCGCACTGAA.

Points on this clone: The DNA ends 3 residues before the CDR3 does, and the rest of the CDR3 is filled in from the germline J gene. V gene TRBV19 combines with J gene TRBJ2-4, with D possibly TRBD1 on 5 matching bases. CDR3 length: 15 residues. CDR1 and CDR2 from the germline V gene are LNHDA and SQIVND (reference sequence). CDR3 DNA, as far as it was read: TGTGCCAGTAGTATTTTCGACAGCCGGACCTATGGT. Protein sequence: CASSIFDSRTYG. The entire CDR3 protein is CASSIFDSRTYGQYF.

Comments on this clone: The sequence runs out 3 residues before the end of the CDR3; the remainder is reconstructed from the germline J gene. The chain employs TRBV5-1 and TRBJ2-2, with D possibly TRBD1 on 5 matching bases. This CDR3 is built from 15 residues. The germline CDR1 and CDR2 sequences are SGHRS and YFSETQ. The CDR3 spells CASSLLGTGANVLFF. The covered CDR3 bases are TGCGCCAGCAGCTTGTTGGGAACTGGGGCCAACGTG.

A note on this clone: The missing CDR3 end, 3 residues past where the read stops, is filled in from the germline J gene. V is TRBV20-1 and J is TRBJ1-2; TRBD1 might be the D (5 bases). In germline, CDR1 is DFQATT, CDR2 SNEGSKA (reference sequence). The CDR3 runs 13 residues. The part of the CDR3 DNA that was read is TGCAGTGCTAGAGGCCAGGGAGGTCAGGGC. This codes for CSARGQGGQG. The whole CDR3 protein reads CSARGQGGQGYTF.

About this clone: The read ends 3 residues before the CDR3 terminus; that terminus is restored from the germline J gene. V gene TRBV7-3 combines with J gene TRBJ2-2; 11 nucleotides align to TRBD2. Germline V gene sequence: CDR1 SGHTA, CDR2 FQGTGA. CDR3 length: 15 amino acids. V was pared by 2 bases and J by 4 bases, with 0 bases of the junction left unmatched. CDR3 DNA, as far as it was read: TGTGCCAGCAGCTTAGGACTAGCGGGCACCGGGGAG. It codes for CASSLGLAGTGE. The full CDR3 reads CASSLGLAGTGELFF.

On this clone: Read sequence stops 3 residues before the CDR3 end, and the germline J gene provides the missing end. V is TRBV7-9 and J is TRBJ1-1; D unclear. The CDR3 totals 13 residues. The V end was cut by 2 bases, the J end by 1 base, with 5 bases between. Germline V gene data show CDR1 as SEHNR and CDR2 as FQNEAQ (reference sequence). The CDR3 sequence is CASSLSGNTEAFF. Partial CDR3 DNA: TGTGCCAGCAGCTTATCAGGGAACACTGAA.

Comments on this clone: The CDR3 end falls 3 residues outside the read, so it is completed with the germline J gene. The chain links TRBV7-9 to TRBJ1-4; D not certain. V lost 5 bases to trimming and J lost 7 bases, with 11 bases between them. In germline, CDR1 is SEHNR, CDR2 FQNEAQ (reference sequence). The CDR3 contains 13 residues. The CDR3 bases that were read are TGTGCCAGCAGCCCTCGACTGGGTGAAAAA. Its translation is CASSPRLGEK. The entire CDR3 reads CASSPRLGEKLFF. The full variable domain, with the rest looked up from reference TRBV7-9 and TRBJ1-4, is DTGVSQNPRHKITKRGQNVTFRCDPISEHNRLYWYRQTLGQGPEFLTYFQNEAQLEKSRLLSDRFSAERPKGSFSTLEIQRTEQGDSAMYLCASSPRLGEKLFFGSGTQLSVL.

Incomplete CDR3 DNA: TGTGCCAGCAGTGAAAGCGGGGGGGCATACAATGAG. Encoded protein: CASSESGGAYNE. In full, the CDR3 reads CASSESGGAYNEQFF. The V call is TRBV2, the J call TRBJ2-1, with 10 bases that match TRBD2. Sequencing ends 3 residues short of the CDR3 end; the germline J gene provides the rest. Germline V gene lookup returns CDR1 SNHLY and CDR2 FYNNEI. The CDR3 covers 15 residues. With V trimmed by 2 bases and J by 4 bases, 2 bases remained unmatched.

For this clone: The CDR3 extends 3 residues past the end of the read, so its final part is completed from the germline J gene. The chain combines TRBV5-1 with TRBJ1-3; 9 nucleotides line up with TRBD1. The CDR3 has 15 amino acids. The V gene's germline CDR1 is SGHRS and CDR2 YFSETQ. Unmatched junction bases numbered 5, after V lost 4 bases and J lost 3 bases. The sequenced CDR3 bases are TGCGCCAGCAGCCAGGGACAGGGCGGTGGAAACACC. This sequence encodes CASSQGQGGGNT. The CDR3 reads in full as CASSQGQGGGNTIYF. Variable domain in full (rest from reference TRBV5-1 and TRBJ1-3): KAGVTQTPRYLIKTRGQQVTLSCSPISGHRSVSWYQQTPGQGLQFLFEYFSETQRNKGNFPGRFSGRQFSNSRSEMNVSTLELGDSALYLCASSQGQGGGNTIYFGEGSWLTVV.